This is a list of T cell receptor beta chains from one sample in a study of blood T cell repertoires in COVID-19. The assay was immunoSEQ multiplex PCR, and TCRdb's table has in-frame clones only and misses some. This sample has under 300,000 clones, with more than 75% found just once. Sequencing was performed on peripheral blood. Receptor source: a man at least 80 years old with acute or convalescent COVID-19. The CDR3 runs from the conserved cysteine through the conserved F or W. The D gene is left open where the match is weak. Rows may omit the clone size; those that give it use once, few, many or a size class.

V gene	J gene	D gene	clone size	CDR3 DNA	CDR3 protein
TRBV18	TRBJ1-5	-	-	TGTGCCAGCTCTCAGGGGAGCAATCAGCCCCAGCATTTT	CASSQGSNQPQHF
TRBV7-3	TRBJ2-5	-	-	TGTGCCAGCAGCTTAGGGGCATCAGAGACCCAGTACTTC	CASSLGASETQYF
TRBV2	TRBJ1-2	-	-	TGTGCCAGCAGTCCCGAGAGGGGAGGTTACACCTTC	CASSPERGGYTF
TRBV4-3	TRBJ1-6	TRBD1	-	TGCGCCAGCAGCCAAGATCTCGTCGGGACAGGGTACCACTATAATTCACCCCTCCACTTT	CASSQDLVGTGYHYNSPLHF
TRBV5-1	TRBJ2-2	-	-	TGCGCCAGCAGCTTGCGGGGATCGAACACCGGGGAGCTGTTTTTT	CASSLRGSNTGELFF
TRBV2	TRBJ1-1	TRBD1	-	TGTGCCAGCAGGCCTACCAGGGGGAGCACTGAAGCTTTCTTT	CASRPTRGSTEAFF
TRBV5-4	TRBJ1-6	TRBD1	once	TGTGCCAGCAGCACGGGACAGGGTTCCTATAATTCACCCCTCCACTTT	CASSTGQGSYNSPLHF
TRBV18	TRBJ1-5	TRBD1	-	TGTGCCAGCTCCCCTAGGACAGGGGACAATCAGCCCCAGCATTTT	CASSPRTGDNQPQHF
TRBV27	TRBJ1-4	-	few	TGTGCCAGCAGTTTATCTGGGGGGACTAATGAAAAACTGTTTTTT	CASSLSGGTNEKLFF
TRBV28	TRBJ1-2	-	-	TGTGCCAGCAGTTTAGGGGGAGGGATAGGCTACACCTTC	CASSLGGGIGYTF
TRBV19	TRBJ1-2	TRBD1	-	TGTGCCAGTAGTATAACAGGGGGCGATGGAGGCTACACCTTC	CASSITGGDGGYTF
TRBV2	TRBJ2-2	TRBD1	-	TGTGCCAGCCGGGGGGACAGGGGGCTGAACACCGGGGAGCTGTTTTTT	CASRGDRGLNTGELFF
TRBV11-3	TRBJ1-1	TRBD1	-	TGTGCCAGCAGCTCGGGACAGGGGACAGCTTTCTTT	CASSSGQGTAFF
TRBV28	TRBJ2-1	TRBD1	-	TGTGCCAGCAGTTTCCTAACCGGGACAGGTTTCGACTCTACCTACAATGAGCAGTTCTTC	CASSFLTGTGFDSTYNEQFF
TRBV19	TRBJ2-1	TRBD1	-	TGTGCCACGAAAGCGTTGGACAGGGCAGGTGATGAGCAGTTCTTC	CATKALDRAGDEQFF
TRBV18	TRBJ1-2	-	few	TGTGCCAGCTCACCACTAGCAGCAACCAATGATGGCTACACCTTC	CASSPLAATNDGYTF
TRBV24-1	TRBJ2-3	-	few	TGTGCCACCAGTGATCCCAACACAGATACGCAGTATTTT	CATSDPNTDTQYF
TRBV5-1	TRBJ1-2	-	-	TGCGCCAGCTCCCGGGACACCTCTAACTATGGCTACACCTTC	CASSRDTSNYGYTF
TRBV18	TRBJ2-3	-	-	TGTGCCAGCTCACCAGAGGATACGCAGTATTTT	CASSPEDTQYF
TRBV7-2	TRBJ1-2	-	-	TGTGCCAGCAGCTCGGGTTTGCGTGGCTACACCTTC	CASSSGLRGYTF
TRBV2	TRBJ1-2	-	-	TGTGCCAGCAGCGACCGAGACAGCTACTATGGCGGCTACACCTTC	CASSDRDSYYGGYTF
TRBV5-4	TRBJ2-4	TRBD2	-	TGTGCCAGCAGCTCCCGGGACTACAAAAACATTCAGTACTTC	CASSSRDYKNIQYF
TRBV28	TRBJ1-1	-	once	TGTGCCAGCAGTTTAACCCGGACAATTCCGAACACTGAAGCTTTCTTT	CASSLTRTIPNTEAFF
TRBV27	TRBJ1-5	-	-	TGTGCCAGCAGCCCAGGGAGGGTGGGGACCTCACGGCAGCCCCAGCATTTT	CASSPGRVGTSRQPQHF
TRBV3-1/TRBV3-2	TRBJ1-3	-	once	TGTGCCAGCAGCCAAGAACCCAGGGCTGGAAACACCATATATTTT	CASSQEPRAGNTIYF
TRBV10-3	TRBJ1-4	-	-	TGTGCCACAAGAGATTCAACTAATGAAAAACTGTTTTTT	CATRDSTNEKLFF
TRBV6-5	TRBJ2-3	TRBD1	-	TGTGCCAGCAGACGACAGGGTGGGGGAAAAGATACGCAGTATTTT	CASRRQGGGKDTQYF
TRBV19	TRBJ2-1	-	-	TGTGCCAGTAGGTTCGCGACAGGCTGGGACAATGAGCAGTTCTTC	CASRFATGWDNEQFF
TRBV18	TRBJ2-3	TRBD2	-	TGTGCCAGCTCACTTAAGAGCGGGGGCTCCACAGATACGCAGTATTTT	CASSLKSGGSTDTQYF
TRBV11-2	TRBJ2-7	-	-	TGTGCCAGCAGCTTAGGGTTACGGCAGGCCCGGGGTGAGCAGTACTTC	CASSLGLRQARGEQYF